Each of the 9 T cell receptor beta chains below was sequenced from the same sample in a study of T-cell reconstitution after alpha-beta-depleted transplantation in children. The authors prepared the TCRbeta library with unique molecular identifiers. TCRdb fed the PCR reads into MiXCR, producing one record per CDR3 protein. The sample has a few hundred thousand distinct CDR3 sequences, approximately 41% seen once. The specimen comprised PBMCs, sampled before TCRalphabeta/CD19-depleted stem cell transplant. These receptors all come from a girl aged 2-10 years with aplastic anemia, due to receive a stem cell transplant.

The chain employs TRBV7-9 and TRBJ2-1; 7 bases fit TRBD1. Germline CDR1 SEHNR, CDR2 FQNEAQ (reference sequence). Unmatched junction bases numbered 10, after V lost 3 bases and J lost 11 bases. The CDR3 runs 14 residues. The CDR3 bases are TGTGCCAGCAGCTTCGCACAGGGGCATAGGAAGCAGTTCTTC. This translates into CASSFAQGHRKQFF.

This clonotype was seen ten or more times. The V gene is TRBV6-1, the J gene TRBJ1-2; 7 bases map to TRBD1. CDR3 size: 14 residues. Trimming removed 7 bases from V and 2 bases from J; junction bases left unmatched: 7. Looked up from germline, CDR1 is MNHNS and CDR2 is SASEGT. The chain's CDR3 is CASTGSGQNYGYTF. DNA of the CDR3: TGTGCCAGCACAGGTTCGGGACAGAACTATGGCTACACCTTC.

The gene calls are TRBV29-1 and TRBJ2-3; possibly TRBD1 or TRBD2 for D (5 bases each). The CDR3 covers 13 residues. The germline gives CDR1 SQVTM, CDR2 ANQGSEA. CDR3 protein: CSTRVGGTDTQYF. In DNA, the CDR3 is TGCAGTACGCGCGTGGGGGGCACAGATACGCAGTATTTT.

The gene calls are TRBV11-2 and TRBJ1-1; D possibly corresponds to TRBD1 (5 bases). The CDR3 runs 12 residues. Germline CDR1 and CDR2: SGHAT and FQNNGV. V was pared by 6 bases and J by 6 bases, with 11 bases between. CDR3 nucleotide sequence: TGTGCCAGCAGTCGGGGGAGCGCTGAAGCTTTCTTT. Amino acids: CASSRGSAEAFF.

The V and J genes are TRBV7-9 and TRBJ1-3; D not certain. V was shortened by 0 bases and J by 4 bases, with 10 bases between the two germline ends. This CDR3 is built from 15 residues. Germline loops: CDR1 SEHNR, CDR2 FQNEAQ (reference sequence). CDR3 residues: CASSLAPIGGNTIYF. The CDR3 bases are TGTGCCAGCAGCTTAGCCCCGATAGGAGGAAACACCATATATTTT.

The V and J genes are TRBV15 and TRBJ1-5; D perhaps matches TRBD1 (6 bases). The V gene lost 7 bases and the J gene lost 7 bases, with 11 bases spanning the gap. There are 12 residues in the CDR3. Germline V gene lookup returns CDR1 LNHNV and CDR2 YYDKDF (reference sequence). This chain's CDR3 is CATKGVGQPQHF. CDR3 in DNA: TGTGCCACCAAGGGGGTGGGACAGCCCCAGCATTTT.

This clonotype was seen at least ten times. The rearrangement links TRBV3-1 to TRBJ1-1; D uncertain. V shed 4 bases and J shed 1 base, with 16 bases lying between them. The CDR3 is made up of 16 amino acids. The germline CDR1 and CDR2 sequences are LGHDT and YNNKEL (reference sequence). The CDR3 region has the DNA TGTGCCAGCAGCCTTAAGGGATCGGGTAGGAACACTGAAGCTTTCTTT. Protein: CASSLKGSGRNTEAFF.

This clonotype was picked up a small number of times. This chain uses TRBV15 with TRBJ2-7; TRBD1 agrees at 9 bases. Unmatched junction bases numbered 11, after V lost 1 base and J lost 1 base. Germline loops: CDR1 LNHNV, CDR2 YYDKDF (reference sequence). The CDR3 is 18 amino acids. The CDR3, as DNA: TGTGCCACCAGCAGAGCTGGGACAGGGAATAAGGAATCCTACGAGCAGTACTTC. It encodes CATSRAGTGNKESYEQYF.

The chain is built from TRBV5-6 and TRBJ2-1, with D unresolved. Trimming stripped 0 bases from V and 0 bases from J, with 7 bases between. The CDR3 has 15 residues. CDR1 and CDR2 (germline): SGHDT, YYEEEE. CDR3 loop: CASSLDMGSYNEQFF. The CDR3 bases are TGTGCCAGCAGCTTGGATATGGGCTCCTACAATGAGCAGTTCTTC.